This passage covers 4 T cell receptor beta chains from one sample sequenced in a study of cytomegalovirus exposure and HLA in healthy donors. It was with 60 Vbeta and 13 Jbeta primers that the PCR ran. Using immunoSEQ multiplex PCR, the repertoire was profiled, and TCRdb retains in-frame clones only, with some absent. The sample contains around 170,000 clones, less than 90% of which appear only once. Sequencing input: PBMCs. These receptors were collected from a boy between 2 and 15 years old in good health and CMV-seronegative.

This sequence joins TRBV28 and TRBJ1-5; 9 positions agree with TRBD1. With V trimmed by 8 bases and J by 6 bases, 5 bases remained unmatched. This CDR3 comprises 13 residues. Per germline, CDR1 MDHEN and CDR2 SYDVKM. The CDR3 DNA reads TGTGCCAGCGTCGGACAGGGGTCTCAGCCCCAGCATTTT. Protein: CASVGQGSQPQHF.

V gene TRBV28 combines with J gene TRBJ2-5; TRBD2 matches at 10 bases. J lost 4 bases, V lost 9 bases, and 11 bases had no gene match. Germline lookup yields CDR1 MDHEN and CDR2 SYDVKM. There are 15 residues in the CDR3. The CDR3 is CARIAGGPMGETQYF. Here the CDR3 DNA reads TGTGCCAGAATAGCGGGGGGTCCCATGGGAGAGACCCAGTACTTC.

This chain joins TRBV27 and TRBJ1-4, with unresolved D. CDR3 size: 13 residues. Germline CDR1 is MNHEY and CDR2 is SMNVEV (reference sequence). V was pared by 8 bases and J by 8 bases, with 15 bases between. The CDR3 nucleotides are TGTGCCAGCTCGACATCTCCAGTGGAAAAACTGTTTTTT. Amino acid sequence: CASSTSPVEKLFF.

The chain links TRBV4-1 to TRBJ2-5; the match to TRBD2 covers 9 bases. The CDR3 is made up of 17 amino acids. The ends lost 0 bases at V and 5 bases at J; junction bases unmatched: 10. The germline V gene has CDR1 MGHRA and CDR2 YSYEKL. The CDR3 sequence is CASSQDRIGTSSETQYF. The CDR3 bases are TGCGCCAGCAGCCAAGATAGGATAGGGACTAGCTCGGAGACCCAGTACTTC.